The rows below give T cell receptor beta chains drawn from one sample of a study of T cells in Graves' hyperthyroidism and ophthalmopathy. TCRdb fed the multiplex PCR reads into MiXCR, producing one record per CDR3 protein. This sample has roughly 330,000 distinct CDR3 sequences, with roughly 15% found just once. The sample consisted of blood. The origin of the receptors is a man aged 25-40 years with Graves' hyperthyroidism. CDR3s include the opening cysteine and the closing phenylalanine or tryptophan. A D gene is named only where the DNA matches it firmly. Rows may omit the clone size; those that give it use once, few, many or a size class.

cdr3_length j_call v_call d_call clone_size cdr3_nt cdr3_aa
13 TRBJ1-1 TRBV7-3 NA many TGTGCCAGCAGCTACAATCGAGCAGGGGAAGCTTTCTTT CASSYNRAGEAFF
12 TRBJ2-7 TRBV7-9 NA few TGTGCCAGCAGCTTTGCCCTATACGAGCAGTACTTC CASSFALYEQYF
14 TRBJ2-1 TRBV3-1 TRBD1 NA TGTGCCAGCAGCCAATCGGACAGGGGGGATGAGCAGTTCTTC CASSQSDRGDEQFF
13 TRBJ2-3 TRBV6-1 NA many TGTGCCAGCAGTCAACTAGTTAGAGATACGCAGTATTTT CASSQLVRDTQYF
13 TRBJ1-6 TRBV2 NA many TGTGCCAGCAGTCAGGGGCCTGGGTCACCCCTCCACTTT CASSQGPGSPLHF
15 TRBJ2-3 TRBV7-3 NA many TGTGCCAGCAGCTTAGGGGCCGACATCACAGATACGCAGTATTTT CASSLGADITDTQYF
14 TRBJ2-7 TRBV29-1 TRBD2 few TGCAGCGCTATTATGTGGGAGGGACCCTACGAGCAGTACTTC CSAIMWEGPYEQYF
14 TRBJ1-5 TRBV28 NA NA TGTGCCAGCAGTACACGGGACAACAATCAGCCCCAGCATTTT CASSTRDNNQPQHF
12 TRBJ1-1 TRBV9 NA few TGTGCCAGCAGCCCCGCCAGAGGGGCAGCTTTCTTT CASSPARGAAFF
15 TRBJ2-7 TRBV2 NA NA TGTGCCAGCATTCACCGGGATCTAGTTACCTACGAGCAGTACTTC CASIHRDLVTYEQYF
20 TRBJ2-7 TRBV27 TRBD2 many TGTGCCAGCAGTTCACTATGGTCCGGGACTAGCGGGAGGATCTCCTACGAGCAGTACTTC CASSSLWSGTSGRISYEQYF
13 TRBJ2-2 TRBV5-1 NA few TGCGCCAGTCGGGACTTCAACACCGGGGAGCTGGTTTTT CASRDFNTGELVF
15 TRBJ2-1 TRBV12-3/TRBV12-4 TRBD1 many TGTGCCAGCAGTTTCGGGACAGGGGGCGCGGTGGGGCAGTTCTTC CASSFGTGGAVGQFF
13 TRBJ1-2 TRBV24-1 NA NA TGTGCCACCAGTGACCTTGACAGCTATGGCTACACCTTC CATSDLDSYGYTF
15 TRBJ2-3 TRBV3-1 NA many TGTGCCAGCAGCCAAGGCCATAGGGCAGCGGATACGCAGTATTTT CASSQGHRAADTQYF
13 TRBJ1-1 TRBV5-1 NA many TGCGCCAGCAGCTTGGGGTTTGACACTGAAGCTTTCTTT CASSLGFDTEAFF
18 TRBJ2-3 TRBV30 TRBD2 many TGTGCCTGGAAATCGAAGGGTAGCGGGAATCGGATCACAGATACGCAGTATTTT CAWKSKGSGNRITDTQYF
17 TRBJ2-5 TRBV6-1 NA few TGTGCCAGCAGTCCCACCGGCCGAACAGGGATACGAGAGACCCAGTACTTC CASSPTGRTGIRETQYF
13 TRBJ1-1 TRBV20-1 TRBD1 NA TGCAGTGCTAGAAGACAGGGGGCCTCTGAAGCTTTCTTT CSARRQGASEAFF
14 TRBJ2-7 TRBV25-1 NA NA TGTGCCAGCAGTGCAGGGGTGGAGGGCTACGAGCAGTACTTC CASSAGVEGYEQYF
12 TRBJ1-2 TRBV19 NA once TGTGCCAGTAGTGCAACTGGATATGGCCACACCTTC CASSATGYGHTF
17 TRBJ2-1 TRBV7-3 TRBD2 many TGTGCCAGCAGCTTAAGCCCCCTAGCGGGAGGGCACAATGAGCAGTTCTTC CASSLSPLAGGHNEQFF
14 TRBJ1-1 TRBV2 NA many TGTGCCAGCAGCCTAAGTACGGTGAACACTGAAGCTTTCTTT CASSLSTVNTEAFF
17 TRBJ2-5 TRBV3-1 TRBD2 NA TGTGCCAGCAGCCAGAAGGGGCTAGCGGGAGGGCCAGAGACCCAGTACTTC CASSQKGLAGGPETQYF
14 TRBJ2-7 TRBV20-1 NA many TGCAGTGCTAGCGGGACGGCCCAAATCTACGAGCAGTACTTC CSASGTAQIYEQYF
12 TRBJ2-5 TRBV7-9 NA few TGTGCCAGCAGCTTAACCCACGGGACCCAGTACTTC CASSLTHGTQYF
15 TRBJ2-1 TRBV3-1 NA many TGTGCCAGCAGCCAAGTCCGGTCAGGTGCGGGACAGCAGTTCTTC CASSQVRSGAGQQFF
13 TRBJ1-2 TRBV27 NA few TGTGCCAGCAGCTCCCCTGGGGGGGTTGGCTACACCTTC CASSSPGGVGYTF
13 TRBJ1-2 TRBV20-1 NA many TGCAGTGCTACATTTGACGGGGGCTATGGCTACACCTTC CSATFDGGYGYTF
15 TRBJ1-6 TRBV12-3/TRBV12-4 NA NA TGTGCCAGCAGTTGCCAAGTCTCCTATAATTCACCCCTCCACTTT CASSCQVSYNSPLHF
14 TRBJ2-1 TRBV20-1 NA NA TGCAGTGCCCCGCCGATGGGGGATCTTGATGAGCAGTTCTTC CSAPPMGDLDEQFF
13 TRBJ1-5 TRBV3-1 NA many TGTGCCAGCAGCCAAATGTTTGAGCAGCCCCAGCATTTT CASSQMFEQPQHF
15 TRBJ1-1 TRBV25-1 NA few TGTGCCAGCAGTGAATTTGGAACGGCGGACACTGAAGCTTTCTTT CASSEFGTADTEAFF
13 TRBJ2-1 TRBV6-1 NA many TGTGCCAGCACAAAGTTGGCGGGCAATGAGCAGTTCTTC CASTKLAGNEQFF
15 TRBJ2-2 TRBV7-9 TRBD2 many TGTGCCAGCAGAACTAGCGGGAGGGCCCCCGGGGAGCTGTTTTTT CASRTSGRAPGELFF
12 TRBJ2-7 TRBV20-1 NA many TGCAGTGCTAGAGATCAGGGCTACGAGCAGTACTTC CSARDQGYEQYF
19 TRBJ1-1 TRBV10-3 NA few TGTGCCATCAGTGCTTCTTCCACTCTATCTCTAGGGGGGAGCACTGAAGCTTTCTTT CAISASSTLSLGGSTEAFF
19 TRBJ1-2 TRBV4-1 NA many TGCGCCAGCAGCCGCTCGATCGGACGCCTAACTAAGGGGGACTATGGCTACACCTTC CASSRSIGRLTKGDYGYTF
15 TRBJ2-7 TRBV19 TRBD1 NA TGTGCCAGTAGCATTGCCGGGACAGGGATGAGGGAGCAGTACTTC CASSIAGTGMREQYF
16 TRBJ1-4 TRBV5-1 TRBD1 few TGCGCCAGCAGCCTCCCCCGACAGGGGGCAGAGGAAAAACTGTTTTTT CASSLPRQGAEEKLFF
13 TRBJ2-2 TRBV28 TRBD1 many TGTGCCACCGAGACAGGGGGCGGCGGGGAGCTGTTTTTT CATETGGGGELFF
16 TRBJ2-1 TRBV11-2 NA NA TGTGCCAGCAGCCCCAGGCGGGGAGAGGTTTTCAATGAGCAGTTCTTC CASSPRRGEVFNEQFF
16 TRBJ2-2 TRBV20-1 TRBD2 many TGCAGTGCTAGACCGATAGCGGGAGCGAACACCGGGGAGCTGTTTTTT CSARPIAGANTGELFF
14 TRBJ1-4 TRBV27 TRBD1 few TGTGCCAGCAGTTTAACAGGGGCATGGGAAAAACTGTTTTTT CASSLTGAWEKLFF
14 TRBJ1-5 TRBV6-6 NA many TGTGCCAGCAGTTACTCAGGATACAATCAGCCCCAGCATTTT CASSYSGYNQPQHF
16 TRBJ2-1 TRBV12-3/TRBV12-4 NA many TGTGCCAGCAGTCCGGGGCTGGCAAGCTCCTACAATGAGCAGTTCTTC CASSPGLASSYNEQFF
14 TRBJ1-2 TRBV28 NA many TGTGCCATCTCTTCGGTAGGACTATCCTATGGCTACACCTTC CAISSVGLSYGYTF
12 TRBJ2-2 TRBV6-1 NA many TGTGCCAGCCAAATTCGAGGCGGGGAGCTGTTTTTT CASQIRGGELFF
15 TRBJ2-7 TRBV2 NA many TGTGCCAGCAGTTCCTTGGGGGGAGCCTCCTACGAGCAGTACTTC CASSSLGGASYEQYF
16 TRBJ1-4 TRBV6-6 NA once TGTGCCAGCAGTTACTCCTTGGCGGAAACTAATGAAAAACTGTTTTTT CASSYSLAETNEKLFF
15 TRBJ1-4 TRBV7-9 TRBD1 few TGTGCCAGCAGGCCACTACAGGGGATAGGTGAAAAACTGTTTTTT CASRPLQGIGEKLFF
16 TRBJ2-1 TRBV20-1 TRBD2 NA TGCAGTGCTGGGGGGGGCCTAGCGGGAGAGTACAATGAGCAGTTCTTC CSAGGGLAGEYNEQFF